Included here is one T cell receptor beta chain sequence, with context. The data were taken from a study of blood T cell repertoires in COVID-19. Study-level background: There were acute and convalescent COVID-19 samples, and they came from the United States, Italy and Spain. Nucleic acid was either cDNA or gDNA, and it came from T cells, B-cell-depleted T cells, or PBMCs.

As processed by the authors: Amplifying reference gene primers gave estimates of nucleated cell counts. Assay used: immunoSEQ multiplex PCR; TCRdb lists only in-frame clones, some missing. The D gene and trimming were derived from the DNA, and the V and J assignments and clone size from that table. The table has around 400,000 clones, approximately 87% seen once. Those enrolled in Seattle joined during active infection and were followed longitudinally afterward. V shed 5 bases, J shed 9 bases, and the junction held 10 bases outside the gene matches. The germline gives CDR1 SGHTA, CDR2 FQGTGA. This CDR3 is built from 16 residues.

The sequenced sample consisted of peripheral blood. The sequence derives from a woman aged 60-75 years with COVID-19, enrolled during active disease. This rearrangement joins TRBV7-3 to TRBJ2-1; 13 nucleotides align to TRBD2. DNA of the CDR3: TGTGCCAGCAGCCTAGCACTAGCGGGGGGGCGTTTTGAGCAGTTCTTC. Translation gives CASSLALAGGRFEQFF.